The source of this T cell receptor beta chain is a study of blood T cell repertoires in COVID-19. Looking at the study overall: The United States, Italy and Spain supplied acute and convalescent COVID-19 samples.

This clone was seen only once. Generated by immunoSEQ multiplex PCR, the TCRdb table keeps only in-frame clones and is missing some. Found here are roughly 120,000 clones, approximately 70% of them singletons; the top ten hold about 0.85%. V was clipped by 10 bases and J by 4 bases; unmatched bases: 18. CDR3 length: 16 residues. Per the germline V gene, CDR1 is SNHLY and CDR2 is FYNNEI. Specimen: peripheral blood. The receptor was isolated from a human donor with acute or convalescent COVID-19. The donor label of this sample is uncertain. The chain combines TRBV2 with TRBJ2-7; TRBD2 matches 8 bases. The CDR3 DNA follows: TGTGCCAAGAAAGGGTTCGGAAGCGGGGGTTTTTACGAGCAGTACGTC. It encodes CAKKGFGSGGFYEQYV.